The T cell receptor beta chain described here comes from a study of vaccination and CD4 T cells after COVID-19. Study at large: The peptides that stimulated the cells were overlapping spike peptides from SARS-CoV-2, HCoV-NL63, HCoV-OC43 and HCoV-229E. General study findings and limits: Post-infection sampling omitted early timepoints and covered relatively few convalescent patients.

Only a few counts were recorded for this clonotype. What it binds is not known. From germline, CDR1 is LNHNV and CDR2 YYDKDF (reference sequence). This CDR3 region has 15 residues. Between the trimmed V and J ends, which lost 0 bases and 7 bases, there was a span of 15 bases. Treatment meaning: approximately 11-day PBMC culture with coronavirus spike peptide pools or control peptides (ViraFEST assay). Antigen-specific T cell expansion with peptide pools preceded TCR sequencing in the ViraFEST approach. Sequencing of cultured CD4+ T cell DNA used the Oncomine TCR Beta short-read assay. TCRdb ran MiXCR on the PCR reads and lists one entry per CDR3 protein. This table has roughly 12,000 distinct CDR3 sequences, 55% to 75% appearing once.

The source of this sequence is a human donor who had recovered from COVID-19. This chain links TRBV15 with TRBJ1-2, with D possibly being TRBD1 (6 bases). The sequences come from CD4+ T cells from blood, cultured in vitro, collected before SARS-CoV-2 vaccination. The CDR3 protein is CATSRDRGGQVGYTF. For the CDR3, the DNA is TGTGCCACCAGCAGAGATCGCGGGGGGCAGGTTGGCTACACCTTC.